These T cell receptor beta chains were read from a single sample in a study of identical twins. In TCRdb, the 5' RACE reads were re-called with MiXCR into one record per CDR3 protein. Of 700,000 to 950,000 distinct CDR3 sequences listed, 9% to 15% are singletons. These data were also reused for a study on yellow fever vaccine responses in identical twins.

The specimen sequenced was PBMCs. The source of these receptors is a young woman in good health. The CDR3 runs from the conserved cysteine through the conserved F or W. The D gene is left open where the match is weak. The size entry is marked missing in some rows and otherwise reads once, few, many or a size class.

v_gene: TRBV4-1
abundance: .
len: 19
j_gene: TRBJ2-5
d_gene: .
CDR3nt: TGCGCCAGCAGCCAAGATCGTGGGGGAAATTCATGGAGTCAAGAGACCCAGTACTTC
CDR3aa: CASSQDRGGNSWSQETQYF

v_gene: TRBV7-2
abundance: .
len: 14
j_gene: TRBJ1-2
d_gene: .
CDR3nt: TGTGCCAGCACCGTTGACAGCTATCTCTATGGCTACACCTTC
CDR3aa: CASTVDSYLYGYTF

v_gene: TRBV12-3/TRBV12-4
abundance: few
len: 14
j_gene: TRBJ1-3
d_gene: .
CDR3nt: TGTGCCAGCAGGCCCGGGACCCCGGGAAACACCATATATTTT
CDR3aa: CASRPGTPGNTIYF

v_gene: TRBV12-3/TRBV12-4
abundance: few
len: 16
j_gene: TRBJ2-5
d_gene: .
CDR3nt: TGTGCCAGCAGTTACGAGGGGCGCTCGAGGAGGGAGACCCAGTACTTC
CDR3aa: CASSYEGRSRRETQYF

v_gene: TRBV6-5
abundance: .
len: 15
j_gene: TRBJ1-6
d_gene: .
CDR3nt: TGTGCCAGCAGTTACGGCAGGGATGTAAATTCACCCCTCCACTTT
CDR3aa: CASSYGRDVNSPLHF

v_gene: TRBV29-1
abundance: .
len: 12
j_gene: TRBJ1-1
d_gene: .
CDR3nt: TGCAGCGTTGGAGACGGACGTGGTGAAGCTTTCTTT
CDR3aa: CSVGDGRGEAFF

v_gene: TRBV11-2
abundance: few
len: 12
j_gene: TRBJ2-7
d_gene: .
CDR3nt: TGTGCCAGCAGCGTGACGTCCTACGAGCAGTACTTC
CDR3aa: CASSVTSYEQYF

v_gene: TRBV7-8
abundance: .
len: 14
j_gene: TRBJ2-2
d_gene: .
CDR3nt: TGTGCCAGCACCCGTTCTGGGGGCACCGGGGAGCTGTTTTTT
CDR3aa: CASTRSGGTGELFF

v_gene: TRBV24-1
abundance: few
len: 16
j_gene: TRBJ2-1
d_gene: TRBD2
CDR3nt: TGTGCCACCAGTGATGGACGGAGCGGGAACTACAATGAGCAGTTCTTC
CDR3aa: CATSDGRSGNYNEQFF

v_gene: TRBV7-9
abundance: many
len: 12
j_gene: TRBJ1-6
d_gene: .
CDR3nt: TGTGCCAGCAGCTTGGGATATTCACCCCTCCACTTT
CDR3aa: CASSLGYSPLHF

v_gene: TRBV29-1
abundance: .
len: 13
j_gene: TRBJ2-1
d_gene: TRBD2
CDR3nt: TGCAGCGCAGGAGCGGGAGTCGGTTCGACGCAGTTCTTC
CDR3aa: CSAGAGVGSTQFF

v_gene: TRBV20-1
abundance: .
len: 13
j_gene: TRBJ2-3
d_gene: TRBD1
CDR3nt: TGCAGTGCTAGAGGACAGGGGGCAGATACGCAGTATTTT
CDR3aa: CSARGQGADTQYF

v_gene: TRBV4-1
abundance: many
len: 15
j_gene: TRBJ1-2
d_gene: .
CDR3nt: TGCGCCAGCAGCCAAGATCACAGGGCAAACTATGGCTACACCTTC
CDR3aa: CASSQDHRANYGYTF

v_gene: TRBV20-1
abundance: .
len: 15
j_gene: TRBJ2-1
d_gene: TRBD1
CDR3nt: TGCAGTGCTCCGTTTCCAGGGGGCTCCTACAATGAGCAGTTCTTC
CDR3aa: CSAPFPGGSYNEQFF

v_gene: TRBV12-3/TRBV12-4
abundance: .
len: 15
j_gene: TRBJ2-5
d_gene: .
CDR3nt: TGTGCCAGCAGAACGGGACGGCCCGGTGGTGAGACCCAGTACTTC
CDR3aa: CASRTGRPGGETQYF

v_gene: TRBV5-5
abundance: few
len: 17
j_gene: TRBJ2-2
d_gene: TRBD1
CDR3nt: TGTGCCAGCAGTTTGTCCGTTGGGACAGCCTTCACCGGGGAGCTGTTTTTT
CDR3aa: CASSLSVGTAFTGELFF

v_gene: TRBV2
abundance: few
len: 16
j_gene: TRBJ1-1
d_gene: .
CDR3nt: TGTGCCAGCAGCGACCCGACCGGACGGACGAACACTGAAGCTTTCTTT
CDR3aa: CASSDPTGRTNTEAFF

v_gene: TRBV11-2
abundance: .
len: 10
j_gene: TRBJ2-7
d_gene: .
CDR3nt: TGTGCCAGCAGCTTAGGCGAGCAGTACTTC
CDR3aa: CASSLGEQYF

v_gene: TRBV2
abundance: .
len: 15
j_gene: TRBJ2-6
d_gene: .
CDR3nt: TGTGCCAGCAGGAGGCGAGTGTCTGGGGCCAACGTCCTGACTTTC
CDR3aa: CASRRRVSGANVLTF

v_gene: TRBV28
abundance: many
len: 16
j_gene: TRBJ2-1
d_gene: .
CDR3nt: TGTGCCAGCAGTTTAGTCTCGGAGGGGCTTACCAATGAGCAGTTCTTC
CDR3aa: CASSLVSEGLTNEQFF

v_gene: TRBV7-2
abundance: many
len: 15
j_gene: TRBJ2-4
d_gene: .
CDR3nt: TGTGCCAGCAGCCGGGACATCGGAAGCAAAAACATTCAGTACTTC
CDR3aa: CASSRDIGSKNIQYF

v_gene: TRBV5-1
abundance: few
len: 16
j_gene: TRBJ2-5
d_gene: TRBD1
CDR3nt: TGCGCCAGCAGCTTGAGGATCGGGGACAGACAAGAGACCCAGTACTTC
CDR3aa: CASSLRIGDRQETQYF

v_gene: TRBV5-1
abundance: few
len: 12
j_gene: TRBJ2-5
d_gene: .
CDR3nt: TGCGCCAGCAGTACGACAGCAGAGACCCAGTACTTC
CDR3aa: CASSTTAETQYF

v_gene: TRBV5-4
abundance: few
len: 17
j_gene: TRBJ2-4
d_gene: .
CDR3nt: TGTGCCAGCAGCTTGGAGGGGGCGGGGATAGCCAAAAACATTCAGTACTTC
CDR3aa: CASSLEGAGIAKNIQYF

v_gene: TRBV12-3/TRBV12-4
abundance: many
len: 12
j_gene: TRBJ2-1
d_gene: .
CDR3nt: TGTGCCAGCAGTAAGATGGGGAATGAGCAGTTCTTC
CDR3aa: CASSKMGNEQFF

v_gene: TRBV7-3
abundance: few
len: 15
j_gene: TRBJ2-1
d_gene: .
CDR3nt: TGTGCCAGCAGCTCCGAACTTAGCGGCTTCAATGAGCAGTTCTTC
CDR3aa: CASSSELSGFNEQFF

v_gene: TRBV10-3
abundance: .
len: 14
j_gene: TRBJ2-7
d_gene: .
CDR3nt: TGTGCCATCAGAGCCGGGACGGGGACCTACGAGCAGTACTTC
CDR3aa: CAIRAGTGTYEQYF

v_gene: TRBV12-3/TRBV12-4
abundance: .
len: 13
j_gene: TRBJ2-1
d_gene: TRBD2
CDR3nt: TGTGCCAGCATGACTAGCGCGTACAATGAGCAGTTCTTC
CDR3aa: CASMTSAYNEQFF

v_gene: TRBV7-9
abundance: .
len: 13
j_gene: TRBJ1-2
d_gene: TRBD1
CDR3nt: TGTGCCAGCGGCTCACAGGGGAACTATGGCTACACCTTC
CDR3aa: CASGSQGNYGYTF

v_gene: TRBV12-3/TRBV12-4
abundance: few
len: 13
j_gene: TRBJ1-2
d_gene: .
CDR3nt: TGTGCCAGCAGTTTAGACAGGGTTCAAGGCTACACCTTC
CDR3aa: CASSLDRVQGYTF

v_gene: TRBV29-1
abundance: few
len: 13
j_gene: TRBJ2-1
d_gene: TRBD2
CDR3nt: TGCAGCGTTCGGGCTAGCGGGAGGGAGGAGCAGTTCTTC
CDR3aa: CSVRASGREEQFF

v_gene: TRBV7-2
abundance: .
len: 16
j_gene: TRBJ2-2
d_gene: .
CDR3nt: TGTGCCAGCAGCTCCCACAGTTCCGGAAACACCGGGGAGCTGTTTTTT
CDR3aa: CASSSHSSGNTGELFF

v_gene: TRBV12-3/TRBV12-4
abundance: few
len: 15
j_gene: TRBJ2-7
d_gene: TRBD1
CDR3nt: TGTGCCAGCAGCCCCGGGACAGGGGTGGCCTACGAGCAGTACTTC
CDR3aa: CASSPGTGVAYEQYF

v_gene: TRBV7-8
abundance: many
len: 15
j_gene: TRBJ2-7
d_gene: TRBD1
CDR3nt: TGTGCCAGCAGCCCCCAGGGGGCGACTCACTACGAGCAGTACTTC
CDR3aa: CASSPQGATHYEQYF

v_gene: TRBV10-3
abundance: few
len: 16
j_gene: TRBJ2-6
d_gene: .
CDR3nt: TGTGCCATCAGTGTCGACCGGAGCTCTGGGGCCAACGTCCTGACTTTC
CDR3aa: CAISVDRSSGANVLTF

v_gene: TRBV10-1
abundance: few
len: 15
j_gene: TRBJ1-1
d_gene: TRBD1
CDR3nt: TGCGCCAGCGGGACAGGAACAAGCTCAACCGATAAAGCTTTCTTT
CDR3aa: CASGTGTSSTDKAFF

v_gene: TRBV12-3/TRBV12-4
abundance: .
len: 15
j_gene: TRBJ1-2
d_gene: .
CDR3nt: TGTGCCAGCAGTTTTAGAGGAAACTTCAACTATGGCTACACCTTC
CDR3aa: CASSFRGNFNYGYTF

v_gene: TRBV6-1
abundance: few
len: 15
j_gene: TRBJ1-1
d_gene: .
CDR3nt: TGTGCCAGCAGTGAAGAAGAGGGTAAGTGGGCTGAAGCTTTCTTT
CDR3aa: CASSEEEGKWAEAFF

v_gene: TRBV18
abundance: once
len: 14
j_gene: TRBJ1-1
d_gene: .
CDR3nt: TGTGCCAGCTCACGGCGCGAGTTGAACACTGAAGCTTTCTTT
CDR3aa: CASSRRELNTEAFF

v_gene: TRBV3-1
abundance: .
len: 15
j_gene: TRBJ2-1
d_gene: .
CDR3nt: TGTGCCAGCAGCCAAGAAGTGGGGTTATACAATGAGCAGTTCTTC
CDR3aa: CASSQEVGLYNEQFF